This T cell receptor (beta chain) was sequenced during a study of T cell responses to AZD1222 COVID-19 vaccine. Regarding the study as a whole: Sampled repertoires all dated from after the peak T cell response. Mostly white British, mostly female donors; authors suggested clonal diversity may be underestimated. AZD1222 recipients seropositive at baseline numbered only six. Following two doses of AZD1222, Spike-specific TCR breadth and depth rose.

The CDR3 consists of 14 residues. Germline values: CDR1 SGHAT, CDR2 FQNNGV. V was clipped by 3 bases and J by 4 bases, with 13 bases between them. Sequencing was performed with immunoSEQ multiplex PCR; in TCRdb, only in-frame clones are kept and a portion is missing. The sample includes roughly 100,000 clones, just over 85% of them seen just once. For this clone: Its antigen is unknown.

The sequencing used peripheral blood, collected on day 0 of AZD1222 vaccination. This sequence originates from an adult in good health. The rearrangement links TRBV11-2 to TRBJ2-7; D could derive from TRBD1 or TRBD2 (5 bases each). In DNA form, the CDR3 reads TGTGCCAGCAGCTTCGATCGGGGCGGTTACGAGCAGTACTTC. Translating gives CASSFDRGGYEQYF.